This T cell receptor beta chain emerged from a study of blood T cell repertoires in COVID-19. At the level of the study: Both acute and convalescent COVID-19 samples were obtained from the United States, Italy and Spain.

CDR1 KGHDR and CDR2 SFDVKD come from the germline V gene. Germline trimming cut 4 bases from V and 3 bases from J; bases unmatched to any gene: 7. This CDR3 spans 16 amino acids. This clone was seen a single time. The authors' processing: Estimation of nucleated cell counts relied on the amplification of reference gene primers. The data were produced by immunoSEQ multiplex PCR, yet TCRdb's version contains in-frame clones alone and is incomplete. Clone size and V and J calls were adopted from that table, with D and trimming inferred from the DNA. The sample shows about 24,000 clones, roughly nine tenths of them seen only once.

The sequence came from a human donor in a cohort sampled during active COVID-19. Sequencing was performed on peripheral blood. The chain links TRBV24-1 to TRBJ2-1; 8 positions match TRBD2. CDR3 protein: CATSDSSGGNYNEQFF. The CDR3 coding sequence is TGTGCCACCAGTGACTCAAGCGGGGGAAACTACAATGAGCAGTTCTTC.